This T cell receptor (beta chain) was found in a study of identical twins (dated by TCRdb to the mid-2010s). Study-level background: To test whether fetal clonotypes persist, the study used deep sequencing on TCR alpha and beta repertoires from monozygotic twins, unrelated adults of various ages, and cord blood. To rule out contamination, replicate twin experiments were performed at different times with different library preparation protocols. What the work shows at the level of the full study, not this receptor alone: Excess twin sharing in beta out-of-frame sequences was weaker because fewer shared sequences lowered the signal-to-noise ratio. Conclusions relied on cross-sectional statistical analysis, since the same donors could not be followed over many years. Recombination models systematically underestimated out-of-frame TCR alpha sharing in monozygotic twins but agreed with sharing between unrelated individuals. Invariant T cells such as MAIT and iNKT could partly confound zero-insertion analyses, though diverse VJ usage argued against this for most clonotypes. Fewer insertions were carried by abundant cord blood beta clonotypes; a weaker similar trend was observed in young adult naive repertoires, while no such trend was observed in memory repertoires. Compared with coincidental sharing between unrelated individuals, an excess of low generation-probability sequences was observed among out-of-frame TCR alpha sequences shared between twins.

The library was built by means of 5' RACE. Sequenced using an Illumina HiSeq 2000. Template switching introduced a universal primer binding site; the final cDNA contained a unique molecular identifier, enabling accurate counting of TCR cDNA molecules. Specific primers in the conserved constant-segment region were used to synthesize first-strand cDNA for TCR alpha and beta chains. To control for contamination, every cDNA library was double barcoded, receiving both a SMART-Mk sample barcode and Illumina barcodes. TruSeq adapter sequences and Illumina sample barcodes were added in two successive PCR steps. Sequencing of the TCR alpha and beta cDNA libraries was done on the Illumina HiSeq platform using custom primers. The original pipeline was this. MiGEC processed the raw reads to extract unique molecular identifiers, while MiXCR was used to determine the CDR3 positions. Recombination models were inferred per individual with the repgenHMM and IGoR tools using an EM algorithm. The tcR package in R was used for shared clonotype analysis, with sharing normalized by the product of cloneset sizes. To study raw recombination free of thymic and clonal selection effects, out-of-frame nonproductive sequences were analyzed. Clones were called with MiXCR by TCRdb after fastp trimmed the public reads at Q25, and only in-frame beta chains were retained. Each entry merges the rows of one CDR3 protein and shows their most common DNA and genes. The V and J calls and clone size are TCRdb's, not the authors'. The sample table lists hundreds of thousands of distinct CDR3 sequences, approximately 6.1% of them with a count of one. Roughly 1.6% of the sample is held by the ten biggest clonotypes.

This clonotype was seen many times. This receptor's antigen is unknown. Base quality data are lacking; no much larger clone is found one base away. CDR1 and CDR2, looked up from the germline V gene, are SNHLY and FYNNEI. The CDR3 starts with the cysteine, ends with the phenylalanine, and has 14 residues. Only the CDR3 region is kept as DNA, spanning 42 bases read in frame from base 1. The junction shows trimming of 7 bases on V and 2 bases on J, plus 12 bases between the germline ends. Only healthy Caucasian donors were included. Three unrelated non-twin adults were additionally sequenced: a male aged 18 to 30, a male aged 50 to 60 and a female aged 50 to 60. Using Miltenyi CD45RO+ enrichment and human naive T-cell isolation kits, memory (CD45RO+) and naive T cells were isolated from PBMC.

The V and J segments used are TRBV2 and TRBJ2-1, with the D gene not clear enough to name. Sequencing was performed on naive T cells sorted from blood. The cell subset or site label, as the study defines it: cells isolated with a human naive T-cell isolation kit. The clonotype originates from a man between 18 and 29 years old in good health. The DNA reads as follows: TGTGCCAGCACGAGTACAGCAACCTACAATGAGCAGTTCTTC. This encodes CASTSTATYNEQFF.